The 23 T cell receptor beta chains given below trace back to one sample, sequenced in a study of T cell repertoires in cytomegalovirus infection. These receptors have no known antigen. Via MiXCR, TCRdb re-called the reads, giving one row per CDR3 protein. The sample gives under 70,000 distinct CDR3 sequences, 25% to 40% of which show up once; just under 70% is in the top ten. The sample taken for sequencing was PBMCs, sequenced either directly or after in vitro stimulation (not recorded which). These receptor sequences come from a human donor in good health (CMV status not recorded). Some clones in this sample may be carry-over from other donors' samples.

This clonotype was counted a few times. V and J are TRBV10-3 and TRBJ2-3, with a weak D call TRBD1 (5 bases). Germline CDR1 reads ENHRY; CDR2 reads SYGVKD. The V end was cut by 4 bases, the J end by 5 bases, with 10 bases between. This CDR3 region has 13 residues. Written as DNA, the CDR3 is TGTGCCATCAGTGTCCAGGGTGGAGATACGCAGTATTTT. Translated: CAISVQGGDTQYF.

This clonotype was observed a few times. The chain employs TRBV2 and TRBJ1-5; D ambiguous. This CDR3 has 13 amino acids. V was shortened by 7 bases and J by 3 bases, with 10 bases between the two germline ends. Germline CDR1 and CDR2: SNHLY and FYNNEI. CDR3 amino acids: CASKDRYNQPQHF. In nucleotides, the CDR3 is TGTGCCAGCAAAGACCGATACAATCAGCCCCAGCATTTT.

This sequence joins TRBV7-2 and TRBJ1-2; D is uncertain. Between the trimmed V and J ends, which lost 3 bases and 10 bases, there was a span of 9 bases. The CDR3 is made up of 11 amino acids. Germline V gene sequence: CDR1 SGHTA, CDR2 FQGNSA. DNA of the CDR3: TGTGCCAGCAGCTTGCTGTCTGACTACACCTTC. Translating it yields CASSLLSDYTF.

This clonotype was detected only a few times. The chain combines TRBV28 with TRBJ1-2; D gene ambiguous. The V end lost 6 bases, the J end lost 1 base, and 9 bases lay between the germline ends. Per the germline V gene, CDR1 is MDHEN and CDR2 is SYDVKM. CDR3 size: 13 residues. Here the CDR3 DNA reads TGTGCCAGCAGCCGGGGTGATAACTATGGCTACACCTTC. Its protein product is CASSRGDNYGYTF.

Many counts were recorded for this clonotype. CDR3 nucleotides: TGTGCCAGCAGCCCTAGGGCCGTCGGCTCACCCCTCCACTTT. This codes for CASSPRAVGSPLHF. V gene TRBV7-2 combines with J gene TRBJ1-6; D remains ambiguous. V lost 5 bases to trimming and J lost 10 bases, with 15 bases between them. Germline V gives CDR1 SGHTA, CDR2 FQGNSA. This CDR3 comprises 14 residues. Full variable domain (outside the CDR3, taken from reference TRBV7-2 and TRBJ1-6): GAGVSQSPSNKVTEKGKDVELRCDPISGHTALYWYRQSLGQGLEFLIYFQGNSAPDKSGLPSDRFSAERTGGSVSTLTIQRTQQEDSAVYLCASSPRAVGSPLHFGNGTRLTVT.

This clonotype has only a few counts. The V gene is TRBV20-1, the J gene TRBJ2-7, with D possibly being TRBD1 (5 bases). V was shortened by 1 base and J by 5 bases, with 15 bases between the two germline ends. The CDR3 consists of 14 residues. Germline CDR1 reads DFQATT; CDR2 reads SNEGSKA (reference sequence). In DNA form, the CDR3 reads TGCAGTGCTAGAGGGGGCCGGTTGAGCAACGAGCAGTACTTC. Its translation is CSARGGRLSNEQYF.

The chain has TRBV2 and TRBJ2-6; tentatively, D is TRBD2 (5 bases). The CDR3 extends over 15 amino acids. Trimming took 6 bases from V and 0 from J, leaving 9 bases between them. From germline, CDR1 is SNHLY and CDR2 FYNNEI. The CDR3 DNA reads TGTGCCAGCAGCGGGGTGACCTCTGGGGCCAACGTCCTGACTTTC. Amino acids: CASSGVTSGANVLTF.

The V call is TRBV12-3 or TRBV12-4, the J call TRBJ2-3; TRBD1 aligns across 8 bases. The junction had 3 bases not matched to a gene; V was cut back by 3 bases and J by 1 base. The CDR3 is 15 residues long. The CDR3 nucleotides are TGTGCCAGCAGTTTTTCAGGGGGCGGCACAGATACGCAGTATTTT. Encoded protein: CASSFSGGGTDTQYF.

On this clonotype: Because the CDR3 is missing its conserved closing phenylalanine or tryptophan, this is likely a read error. This chain uses TRBV2 with TRBJ1-6, with D tentatively TRBD1 (5 bases). This CDR3 has 16 amino acids. Between the trimmed V and J ends, which lost 4 bases and 6 bases, there was a span of 16 bases. Germline CDR1 reads SNHLY; CDR2 reads FYNNEI. The CDR3 spells CASSGSPGQTNSPLHV. DNA of the CDR3: TGTGCCAGCAGTGGAAGCCCGGGGCAAACTAATTCACCCCTCCACGTT.

The chain recombines TRBV7-9 with TRBJ2-1; D is ambiguous. Trimming left V 1 base short and J 7 bases short, with 8 bases between. Germline loops: CDR1 SEHNR, CDR2 FQNEAQ (reference sequence). This CDR3 comprises 13 residues. Here the CDR3 DNA reads TGTGCCAGCAGCTTAGGCGGACGGAATGAGCAGTTCTTC. This translates into CASSLGGRNEQFF.

The CDR3 DNA reads as TGTGCCACCAGCAGAGCATGGGGGGACGAGCAGTACTTC. Protein product: CATSRAWGDEQYF. The V gene is TRBV15, the J gene TRBJ2-7; D might be TRBD2 (6 bases). The CDR3 is made up of 13 amino acids. Per the germline V gene, CDR1 is LNHNV and CDR2 is YYDKDF (reference sequence). Trimming removed 1 base from V and 5 bases from J, with 9 bases in between.

The genes are TRBV7-2 and TRBJ2-5, with 8 bases aligning to TRBD2. From germline, CDR1 is SGHTA and CDR2 FQGNSA. J lost 1 base, V lost 7 bases, and 2 bases had no gene match. The CDR3 is 13 residues long. The CDR3 here is CASTLAGQETQYF. Here the CDR3 DNA reads TGTGCCAGCACGCTAGCGGGCCAAGAGACCCAGTACTTC.

Only a few counts were recorded for this clonotype. This chain uses TRBV7-9 with TRBJ2-3; D uncertain. The germline V gene encodes CDR1 SEHNR and CDR2 FQNEAQ (reference sequence). V gave up 0 bases and J gave up 0 bases, with 4 bases separating them. The CDR3 sequence is 14 residues long. The CDR3 loop reads CASSLATSTDTQYF. Here the CDR3 DNA reads TGTGCCAGCAGCTTAGCGACTAGCACAGATACGCAGTATTTT.

The CDR3 is CASSLRHVRAGTQYF. In DNA form, the CDR3 reads TGTGCCAGCAGTTTACGTCATGTAAGGGCGGGCACCCAGTACTTC. This chain links TRBV28 with TRBJ2-5, with D tentatively TRBD2 (5 bases). Germline CDR1 reads MDHEN; CDR2 reads SYDVKM. The CDR3 length is 15 residues. V lost 2 bases, J lost 8 bases, and 18 bases lay in between.

The V gene is TRBV12-3 or TRBV12-4, the J gene TRBJ2-5, with D uncertain. The CDR3 covers 13 residues. Trimming shortened V by 2 bases and J by 2 bases, and 6 bases separated the two germline ends. This chain's CDR3 is CASSLPAQETQYF. CDR3 nucleotide sequence: TGTGCCAGCAGTTTACCCGCTCAAGAGACCCAGTACTTC.

This clonotype was counted many times. CDR3 in amino acids: CARPGTSESYEQYF. CDR3 in DNA: TGTGCCAGGCCAGGGACTAGCGAATCCTACGAGCAGTACTTC. The V gene is TRBV7-8, the J gene TRBJ2-7; 10 bases line up with TRBD2. The germline V gene encodes CDR1 SGHVS and CDR2 FQNEAQ. The CDR3 runs 14 residues. Germline trimming cut 9 bases from V and 1 base from J; bases unmatched to any gene: 6. Filled out from reference TRBV7-8 and TRBJ2-7, the complete variable domain reads GAGVSQSPRYKVAKRGQDVALRCDPISGHVSLFWYQQALGQGPEFLTYFQNEAQLDKSGLPSDRFFAERPEGSVSTLKIQRTQQEDSAVYLCARPGTSESYEQYFGPGTRLTVT.

The genes are TRBV18 and TRBJ2-7; tentatively, D is TRBD1 (6 bases). The V gene's germline CDR1 is KGHSH and CDR2 LQKENI. Trimming shortened V by 4 bases and J by 6 bases, and 19 bases separated the two germline ends. The CDR3 runs to 15 residues. The DNA of the CDR3 is TGTGCCAGCTCACTAGGCAGGGGTCGGTCTGGCGAGCAGTACTTC. Translation: CASSLGRGRSGEQYF.

The chain has TRBV20-1 and TRBJ2-1; D may be TRBD1 (5 bases). CDR3 length equals 15 residues. V lost 0 bases, J lost 5 bases, and 14 bases lay in between. Germline CDR1 is DFQATT and CDR2 is SNEGSKA (reference sequence). CDR3 in amino acids: CSAREGASIHNEQFF. As DNA, the CDR3 is TGCAGTGCTAGAGAAGGGGCTAGTATTCACAATGAGCAGTTCTTC.

The chain joins TRBV20-1 to TRBJ1-1; 10 positions match TRBD1. CDR1 is DFQATT, CDR2 SNEGSKA, per germline (reference sequence). The CDR3 is 15 amino acids. The V gene end was trimmed by 3 bases and the J gene end by 4 bases; junction bases not matched to a gene: 8. CDR3 coding DNA: TGCAGTGCTAGGGGAGCCGGGACAGGGGTCACTGAAGCTTTCTTT. Its protein product is CSARGAGTGVTEAFF.

The chain uses TRBV5-6 and TRBJ2-4; TRBD1 matches 9 bases. The V gene end was trimmed by 4 bases and the J gene end by 7 bases; junction bases not matched to a gene: 3. Germline V gene sequence: CDR1 SGHDT, CDR2 YYEEEE. This CDR3 is built from 13 residues. The CDR3, as DNA: TGTGCCAGCAGCCCCGGACAGGGGAACATTCAGTACTTC. Encoded protein: CASSPGQGNIQYF.

The chain has TRBV7-9 and TRBJ2-7; a weak D match, TRBD1 (5 bases). V lost 4 bases and J lost 2, with 15 bases in between. The CDR3 length is 15 residues. Germline-derived CDR1 and CDR2 are SEHNR and FQNEAQ (reference sequence). The CDR3 sequence is CASSYWGFYTYEQYF. The CDR3 coding sequence is TGTGCCAGCAGCTATTGGGGCTTTTACACCTACGAGCAGTACTTC.

This clonotype was counted a few times. The V and J genes are TRBV6-6 and TRBJ1-2; a possible D gene is TRBD1 (6 bases). The CDR3 contains 14 residues. Germline CDR1 and CDR2: MNHNY and SVGAGI (reference sequence). The V end was cut by 7 bases, the J end by 2 bases, with 14 bases between. CDR3 region: CASTRQVTNYGYTF. CDR3 DNA: TGTGCCAGCACCCGACAGGTCACAAACTATGGCTACACCTTC.

The chain uses TRBV28 and TRBJ2-1, with a weak D call TRBD2 (6 bases). Trimming shortened V by 7 bases and J by 5 bases, and 18 bases separated the two germline ends. CDR1 and CDR2 from the germline V gene are MDHEN and SYDVKM. This CDR3 comprises 15 residues. The CDR3 spells CASTIWGDWNNEQFF. The CDR3, as DNA: TGTGCCAGCACCATCTGGGGGGATTGGAACAATGAGCAGTTCTTC. The whole variable domain, filled in from reference TRBV28 and TRBJ2-1, reads DVKVTQSSRYLVKRTGEKVFLECVQDMDHENMFWYRQDPGLGLRLIYFSYDVKMKEKGDIPEGYSVSREKKERFSLILESASTNQTSMYLCASTIWGDWNNEQFFGPGTRLTVL.